This T cell receptor beta chain was profiled in a study of blood T cell repertoires in COVID-19. Germline loops: CDR1 MNHNY, CDR2 SVGAGI (reference sequence). The CDR3 runs 14 residues. Trimming stripped 7 bases from V and 5 bases from J, with 14 bases between. TCRdb's copy holds only in-frame clones and misses some; the assay was immunoSEQ multiplex PCR. The sample shows more than 150,000 clones, approximately 90% of them seen only once. Sample: peripheral blood. This rearrangement joins TRBV6-6 to TRBJ2-2; TRBD2 might be the D (6 bases). This sequence was found in a man aged 65-85 years with active or convalescent COVID-19. CDR3 DNA sequence: TGTGCCAGCAACCAAGCCGGGAGTACCGGGGAGCTGTTTTTT. Encoded protein: CASNQAGSTGELFF.